This T cell receptor (beta chain) was profiled in a study of blood T cell repertoires in COVID-19. Across the whole study: Collection of acute and convalescent COVID-19 samples took place in the United States, Italy and Spain. T cells, B-cell-depleted T cells, or PBMCs supplied cDNA or gDNA.

With 5 bases removed from V and 4 bases from J, the gap between germline ends came to 21 bases. The CDR3 covers 17 residues. Germline lookup yields CDR1 SGHTA and CDR2 FQGNSA. Authors' analysis steps: The assay estimated nucleated cells by amplifying reference gene primers. Produced via immunoSEQ multiplex PCR; TCRdb's table is partial and in-frame only. V and J calls and clone size follow that table, whereas D and trimming were derived from the DNA. The sample has 78,000 or so clones; roughly 89% are singletons. The clonotype was recovered from a woman aged 45-59 years with acute or convalescent COVID-19. V gene TRBV7-2 combines with J gene TRBJ2-1; possible D gene TRBD2, 7 bases. Material: peripheral blood. The CDR3 DNA sequence: TGTGCCAGCAGCCCACCCGGGGCGGGGGCCTATTACAATGAGCAGTTCTTC. Its translation is CASSPPGAGAYYNEQFF.